This T cell receptor (beta chain) came from a study of OX40 agonist ivuxolimab in advanced cancers. Study background: Participants could have had prior anti-PD-1, anti-PD-L1 or anti-CTLA-4 therapy, and roughly 40% had some. Study-wide points: Within 6 weeks, CD4+ and CD8+ blood T cells expanded clonally at 0.1 to 3.0 mg/kg.

The CDR3 has 13 amino acids. Between the trimmed V and J ends, which lost 4 bases and 12 bases, there was a span of 17 bases. Looked up from germline, CDR1 is SGHRS and CDR2 is YFSETQ. Blood sampling took place at baseline, cycle 4 day 1, and cycle 7 day 1. The protocol was immunoSEQ multiplex PCR, while the TCRdb copy is restricted to in-frame clones and leaves out a portion. The repertoire consists of tens of thousands of clones, with 75% to 90% occurring once and the leading ten covering 6.5% to 8%. In the case of this clone: Antigen: not known.

Sample: CD4+ or CD8+ T cells sorted from blood, taken in a trial of the OX40 agonist ivuxolimab. J is TRBJ2-4 and V is TRBV5-1; D unresolved. The sequence was collected from an adult with an advanced solid tumor such as melanoma, head and neck, liver or kidney cancer. CDR3 sequence reads: CASSLGPLRDQYF. CDR3 nucleotide sequence: TGCGCCAGCAGCCTAGGGCCACTTAGAGATCAGTACTTC.